The present T cell receptor beta chain was sequenced within a study of Tregs in tolerant kidney transplant recipients. Looking at the study overall: Sorted recipient Tregs were expanded on donor B cells with IL-2, restimulated day 11. After B cell culture, CD4+CD8-CD25+CD127- and CD4+CD8-4-1BB+CD40L- cells were sorted.

For this clone: No antigen is known for it.

Germline loops: CDR1 SGHRS, CDR2 YFSETQ. The V and J ends lost 2 bases and 5 bases, in that order; junction bases with no gene match: 12. CDR3 length: 16 amino acids. Sequencing used immunoSEQ multiplex PCR; TCRdb keeps in-frame clones, though not all of them. The table shows 5,000 to 6,500 clones, with around 91% occurring only once. Study-level findings and limits: In tolerant patients, donor-specific Tregs outgrew total Tregs, suggesting antigen-driven expansion.

This sequence was found in a human patient who received a combined kidney and bone marrow transplant. The sequencing used Tregs from blood cultured with allogeneic cells, collected before the transplant. This sequence joins TRBV5-1 and TRBJ1-2; 7 nucleotides line up with TRBD1. CDR3 DNA sequence: TGCGCCAGCAGCTTAACAGGGGAAACCAAACTTTATGGCTACACCTTC. Translation gives CASSLTGETKLYGYTF. The whole variable domain, remainder taken from reference TRBV5-1 and TRBJ1-2, is KAGVTQTPRYLIKTRGQQVTLSCSPISGHRSVSWYQQTPGQGLQFLFEYFSETQRNKGNFPGRFSGRQFSNSRSEMNVSTLELGDSALYLCASSLTGETKLYGYTFGSGTRLTVV.